What follows are 22 T cell receptor beta chains derived from one specimen sequenced in a study of T cell responses to AZD1222 COVID-19 vaccine. Produced via immunoSEQ multiplex PCR; TCRdb's table is partial and in-frame only. The data hold about 140,000 clones, with 80% to 95% observed a single time. Here the sequenced sample was peripheral blood, taken on day 0 of AZD1222 vaccination. These receptor sequences come from an adult in good health.

This clone is a singleton in its sample. The chain is built from TRBV5-1 and TRBJ1-1, with D unclear. The CDR3 has 15 residues. Germline assignment: CDR1 SGHRS and CDR2 YFSETQ. Between the trimmed V and J ends, which lost 2 bases and 2 bases, there was a span of 13 bases. CDR3 residues: CASSLARTINTEAFF. The CDR3 coding sequence is TGCGCCAGCAGCTTAGCCCGAACTATCAACACTGAAGCTTTCTTT.

The sample holds a few counts of this clone. J is TRBJ1-3 and V is TRBV3-1 (or the pseudogene TRBV3-2); possible D gene TRBD1, 6 bases. Trimming pared 5 bases from V and 7 bases from J, leaving 12 bases between. CDR1 and CDR2 from the germline V gene are LGHDT and YNNKEL (reference sequence). This CDR3 is 13 amino acids long. CDR3 residues: CASSAQGTNTIYF. DNA for the CDR3: TGTGCCAGCAGCGCTCAGGGGACTAACACCATATATTTT.

The rearrangement links TRBV7-6 to TRBJ1-1, with 7 bases that match TRBD1. V gave up 5 bases and J gave up 1 base; unmatched junction bases: 10. This CDR3 is 16 amino acids long. CDR1 is SGHVS and CDR2 is FNYEAQ in the germline V gene. The CDR3 loop is CASSISRGRANTEAFF. As DNA, the CDR3 is TGTGCCAGCAGCATATCCAGGGGGAGGGCGAACACTGAAGCTTTCTTT.

This chain links TRBV9 with TRBJ1-2, with D uncertain. The CDR3 has 14 amino acids. Trimming removed 3 bases from V and 4 bases from J, with 13 bases in between. Germline V gene sequence: CDR1 SGDLS, CDR2 YYNGEE. The CDR3 bases are TGTGCCAGCAGCGCCTCGACGGACTTCTATGGCTACACCTTC. This translates into CASSASTDFYGYTF.

This clone came up a few times. This sequence joins TRBV11-2 and TRBJ1-6, with a weak D call TRBD1 (6 bases). This CDR3 is 15 amino acids long. V lost 7 bases and J 10 bases, leaving 20 bases between the germline ends. CDR1 is SGHAT and CDR2 is FQNNGV in the germline V gene. The CDR3 is CASTQRGRGRSPLHF. The CDR3 DNA sequence: TGTGCCAGCACCCAGAGGGGCAGGGGAAGATCACCCCTCCACTTT.

The V and J genes are TRBV5-5 and TRBJ2-2; D not resolved. The CDR3 covers 13 residues. Germline assignment: CDR1 SGHKS and CDR2 YYEKEE (reference sequence). Trimming pared 4 bases from V and 1 base from J, leaving 5 bases between. CDR3 protein: CASSSQNTGELFF. The CDR3 region has the DNA TGTGCCAGCAGCAGCCAGAACACCGGGGAGCTGTTTTTT.

The rearrangement joins TRBV30 to TRBJ1-5; TRBD1 matches at 9 bases. There are 15 residues in the CDR3. Germline V CDR1 and CDR2: GTSNPN, SVGIG (reference sequence). The ends lost 0 bases at V and 4 bases at J; junction bases unmatched: 4. The DNA of the CDR3 is TGTGCCTGGAGTGTAGGGGACAGGGATAATCAGCCCCAGCATTTT. Amino acid sequence: CAWSVGDRDNQPQHF.

This clone was counted a few times. The gene calls are TRBV28 and TRBJ1-2, with a possible D match to TRBD1 (5 bases). Germline loops: CDR1 MDHEN, CDR2 SYDVKM. Trimming removed 2 bases from V and 5 bases from J, with 18 bases in between. The CDR3 spans 16 residues. The CDR3: CASSLDSDILGYGYTF. Here the CDR3 DNA reads TGTGCCAGCAGTTTAGACAGCGATATCCTAGGATATGGCTACACCTTC.

The chain uses TRBV11-2 and TRBJ2-7; 11 positions agree with TRBD2. The J segment lost 1 base and the V segment lost 0 bases, leaving 8 bases of the junction unmatched. This CDR3 region has 18 residues. Germline values: CDR1 SGHAT, CDR2 FQNNGV. As DNA, the CDR3 is TGTGCCAGCAGCTTAGACCAACCGGGACTAGCGGTTTCCTACGAGCAGTACTTC. It is translated as CASSLDQPGLAVSYEQYF.

CDR3 sequence: CASSQAWAETQYF. DNA for the CDR3: TGTGCCAGCAGCCAAGCATGGGCAGAGACCCAGTACTTC. The chain has TRBV14 and TRBJ2-5; D unresolved. Germline V gene lookup returns CDR1 SGHDN and CDR2 FVKESK. The CDR3 covers 13 residues. V was pared by 1 base and J by 4 bases, with 7 bases between.

V usage is TRBV4-1 and J usage is TRBJ2-1; D could derive from TRBD1 or TRBD2 (5 bases each). Germline V gene lookup returns CDR1 MGHRA and CDR2 YSYEKL. Trimming stripped 0 bases from V and 9 bases from J, with 15 bases between. The CDR3 length is 15 residues. Written as DNA, the CDR3 is TGCGCCAGCAGCCAAGATGGGGGACCCTTGGTTGAGCAGTTCTTC. This sequence encodes CASSQDGGPLVEQFF.

The chain uses TRBV9 and TRBJ1-4, with D tentatively TRBD1 (6 bases). Deletions cut 4 bases from V and 8 bases from J, with 18 bases between. The CDR3 sequence is 15 residues long. Germline V lookup: CDR1 SGDLS, CDR2 YYNGEE. The CDR3 coding sequence is TGTGCCAGCAGCCCAGGTGGGGGGCTCGGGGAAAAACTGTTTTTT. Translating gives CASSPGGGLGEKLFF.

This rearrangement joins TRBV6-5 to TRBJ2-1, with D perhaps assigned TRBD1 or TRBD2 (5 bases each). V was cut by 5 bases and J by 4 bases, with 15 bases left in between. The length of the CDR3 is 15 residues. Germline CDR1 is MNHEY and CDR2 is SVGAGI. CDR3 residues: CASSLTGRLYNEQFF. The CDR3 DNA follows: TGTGCCAGCAGTCTCACGGGACGGCTTTACAATGAGCAGTTCTTC.

The V and J genes are TRBV19 and TRBJ2-1, with 10 bases identical to TRBD1. Germline values: CDR1 LNHDA, CDR2 SQIVND (reference sequence). CDR3 length: 15 amino acids. J was trimmed by 13 bases and V by 1 base; bases with no gene match: 10. CDR3 nucleotides: TGTGCCAGTAGTATAGGGCCCCGGGACAGGGGAAGACAGTTCTTC. Translating gives CASSIGPRDRGRQFF. Full variable domain (outside the CDR3, taken from reference TRBV19 and TRBJ2-1): DGGITQSPKYLFRKEGQNVTLSCEQNLNHDAMYWYRQDPGQGLRLIYYSQIVNDFQKGDIAEGYSVSREKKESFPLTVTSAQKNPTAFYLCASSIGPRDRGRQFFGPGTRLTVL.

The genes are TRBV2 and TRBJ1-2, with 9 positions matching TRBD1. CDR1 is SNHLY, CDR2 FYNNEI, per germline. Trimming at V came to 10 bases and at J to 8 bases, leaving 8 bases not matched to a gene. This CDR3 spans 12 amino acids. CDR3 in amino acids: CANGTGNGGYTF. Here the CDR3 DNA reads TGTGCCAACGGGACAGGGAACGGGGGCTACACCTTC.

In the case of this clone: Other DNA sequences in the sample encode the same CDR3. V usage is TRBV29-1 and J usage is TRBJ2-5; no clear D. The germline CDR1 and CDR2 sequences are SQVTM and ANQGSEA. The CDR3 extends over 10 amino acids. V dropped 4 bases and J dropped 4 bases, with 4 bases sitting between them. This chain's CDR3 is CSVGRETQYF. The CDR3 DNA reads TGCAGCGTTGGTCGAGAGACCCAGTACTTC.

This clone came up a few times. This sequence joins TRBV25-1 and TRBJ1-6; 7 nucleotides match TRBD1. The V gene end was trimmed by 4 bases and the J gene end by 10 bases; junction bases not matched to a gene: 4. This CDR3 spans 13 amino acids. Looked up from germline, CDR1 is MGHDK and CDR2 is SYGVNS. The CDR3 DNA sequence: TGTGCCAGCAGTGCTACAGGGGTCTCACCCCTCCACTTT. Protein product: CASSATGVSPLHF.

The V gene is TRBV2, the J gene TRBJ2-1; D is unresolved. The CDR3 is 16 amino acids. The germline V gene encodes CDR1 SNHLY and CDR2 FYNNEI. The germline V and J ends were trimmed by 7 bases and 0 bases, with 16 bases remaining between them. The CDR3 loop reads CASKERQQISYNEQFF. CDR3 coding DNA: TGTGCCAGCAAGGAGAGGCAACAAATCTCCTACAATGAGCAGTTCTTC. The full variable domain, in which reference TRBV2 and TRBJ2-1 provide the parts outside the CDR3, is EPEVTQTPSHQVTQMGQEVILRCVPISNHLYFYWYRQILGQKVEFLVSFYNNEISEKSEIFDDQFSVERPDGSNFTLKIRSTKLEDSAMYFCASKERQQISYNEQFFGPGTRLTVL.

The rearrangement uses TRBV20-1 and TRBJ2-5; D is uncertain. The germline gives CDR1 DFQATT, CDR2 SNEGSKA (reference sequence). The V end lost 3 bases, the J end lost 2 bases, and 13 bases lay between the germline ends. This CDR3 is built from 14 residues. This chain's CDR3 is CSASKRTSQETQYF. The DNA for the CDR3 is TGCAGTGCTAGTAAGAGAACCTCTCAAGAGACCCAGTACTTC.

Here the CDR3 reads CASSRTRGEEQFF. DNA of the CDR3: TGTGCCAGCAGTCGGACTAGGGGCGAAGAGCAGTTCTTC. The J gene is TRBJ2-1, the V gene TRBV2; TRBD2 aligns across 7 bases. CDR1 and CDR2 from the germline V gene are SNHLY and FYNNEI. Trimming at V came to 5 bases and at J to 10 bases, leaving 8 bases not matched to a gene. This CDR3 is 13 amino acids long.

The chain couples TRBV6-5 to TRBJ1-1, with a weak D call TRBD1 (6 bases). Trimming cost V 4 bases and J 2 bases, with 14 bases left between them. Germline assignment: CDR1 MNHEY and CDR2 SVGAGI. The CDR3 spans 15 residues. For the CDR3, the DNA is TGTGCCAGCAGTTTCAACAGGGAGTTAAACACTGAAGCTTTCTTT. Amino acid sequence: CASSFNRELNTEAFF.

This clone was seen just once. A junction boundary mismatches the germline segment, possibly from a read error. The V and J genes are TRBV12-5 and TRBJ2-5, with D uncertain. From germline, CDR1 is LGHNT and CDR2 FRNRAP. The CDR3 has 11 amino acids. DNA of the CDR3: TGTGCTAGTGGCCGACAAGGGACCCAGTACTTC. Protein sequence: CASGRQGTQYF.